The 3 T cell receptor beta chains reported below all come from one sample, sequenced in a study of T cells after yellow fever vaccination (dated by TCRdb to the late 2010s). Library method: 5' RACE. For sequencing, an Illumina HiSeq 2500 was employed. TCRdb itself trimmed the public reads at Q25 with fastp, ran MiXCR and retained productive beta chains. Each entry is one CDR3 protein sequence, shown with its most common DNA and genes. The sample table holds approximately 510,000 distinct CDR3 sequences, of which 21% were seen once. Roughly 16% of the sample is held by the ten biggest clonotypes. The treatment or condition label, as the study defines it: live attenuated yellow fever vaccine strain. Here the sequenced sample was PBMCs, taken roughly 20 days after the first yellow fever vaccination. The receptors come from a man in his late teens or twenties who received the YFV17D yellow fever vaccine.

This clonotype was found a few times. This chain links TRBV2 with TRBJ2-7; D gene uncertain. There are 13 residues in the CDR3. Trimming took off 6 bases at V and 6 bases at J, with 15 bases between the two ends. Germline V gene data show CDR1 as SNHLY and CDR2 as FYNNEI. The DNA for the CDR3 is TGTGCCAGCAGCGGGTCTTTGTTGGGCGAGCAGTACGTC. Translation gives CASSGSLLGEQYV.

The CDR3 DNA sequence: TGCAGTGCTAGGGTCCAGGGCCAGGATTCACCCCTCCACTTT. It specifies CSARVQGQDSPLHF. The chain recombines TRBV20-1 with TRBJ1-6; D might be TRBD1 (5 bases). Germline assignment: CDR1 DFQATT and CDR2 SNEGSKA (reference sequence). The CDR3 sequence is 14 residues long. V dropped 3 bases and J dropped 8 bases, with 14 bases sitting between them.

This clonotype was observed at least ten times. V usage is TRBV20-1 and J usage is TRBJ1-3; D perhaps matches TRBD1 (5 bases). The length of the CDR3 is 14 residues. V lost 2 bases and J lost 0, with 8 bases in between. CDR1 DFQATT and CDR2 SNEGSKA come from the germline V gene (reference sequence). DNA for the CDR3: TGCAGTGCTAGACAGGGTAGCTCTGGAAACACCATATATTTT. Residues: CSARQGSSGNTIYF.